The entry that follows covers one T cell receptor beta chain sequence. Antigen specificity is unknown. CDR1 and CDR2 from the germline V gene are SGHVS and FQNEAQ. V lost 1 base, J lost 0 bases, and 3 bases stayed unmatched. The CDR3 spans 17 residues. The data are from a study of blood T cells in healthy people across ages. Findings and limits, study-wide: PBMCs left unsorted prevented a conclusive naive versus antigen-experienced comparison. Long-lived and aged donors differed, with more naive CD4+ cells and higher diversity in the long-lived. Possibly, changes in expanded clonotypes were confounded because donor CMV status was unknown.

Drawn from each donor were roughly 10 milliliters of peripheral blood. Using a J-beta primer mix together with a sample-barcoded 5' primer, a second PCR was run for about 6 to 12 cycles. One entry per CDR3 protein results from TCRdb running MiXCR on the 5' RACE reads. The repertoire holds roughly 1,800,000 distinct CDR3 sequences, with about 50% as singletons. Input material: blood. The receptor's source is a middle-aged woman in good health. The rearrangement joins TRBV7-8 to TRBJ2-1; TRBD2 matches at 10 bases. The CDR3 DNA reads TGTGCCAGCAGCTTAGGTAGCGGGGGGAACTCCTACAATGAGCAGTTCTTC. Its translation is CASSLGSGGNSYNEQFF.